This T cell receptor beta chain was sequenced during a study of Ad26.COV2.S vaccination and SARS-CoV-2 variants. Overall study context: Ad26.COV2.S given intramuscularly, once or twice 56 days apart.

Some clones are missing from TCRdb's copy, which holds only in-frame ones; the method was immunoSEQ multiplex PCR. The sample gives about 480,000 clones, 87% of which show up once; more than 10% is in the top ten. V was trimmed by 3 bases and J by 1 base, leaving 15 bases between them. CDR1 is SNHLY, CDR2 FYNNEI, per germline. CDR3 length equals 16 residues. Treatment reported: about 20 received Ad26.COV2.S at low or high dose, single or two shots; 5 received placebo; per-sample allocation not given. Samples came from day 63 after the first vaccine or placebo injection. The sample in question was peripheral blood, obtained in a trial of Ad26.COV2.S vaccine versus placebo. This receptor was taken from a person between 18 and 65 years old who received the Ad26.COV2.S COVID-19 vaccine or a placebo. V gene TRBV2 combines with J gene TRBJ1-2, with D hard to call. The CDR3 here is CASSETRSYLNYGYTF. In DNA, the CDR3 is TGTGCCAGCAGTGAGACACGTAGCTACCTTAACTATGGCTACACCTTC. Full variable domain (missing parts from reference TRBV2 and TRBJ1-2): EPEVTQTPSHQVTQMGQEVILRCVPISNHLYFYWYRQILGQKVEFLVSFYNNEISEKSEIFDDQFSVERPDGSNFTLKIRSTKLEDSAMYFCASSETRSYLNYGYTFGSGTRLTVV.